Listed below are T cell receptor beta chains from one sample, sequenced in a study of cytomegalovirus exposure and HLA in healthy donors. Measured with immunoSEQ multiplex PCR; TCRdb has only the in-frame clones, and not every one. Of 150,000 or so clones listed, roughly 68% are singletons. The sample consisted of PBMCs. The receptors stem from a man between 25 and 39 years old in good health and CMV-seropositive. Both conserved end residues are part of each CDR3. Fields, in order: clone size, CDR3 length, V gene, J gene, CDR3 protein. Clone size is stated in some rows and not others, as once, few, many or a class when expanded.

size: -
length: 13
V: TRBV15
J: TRBJ1-2
CDR3: CATSGTANYGYTF

size: -
length: 13
V: TRBV6-5
J: TRBJ1-4
CDR3: CASTRQGGEKLFF

size: -
length: 15
V: TRBV6-1
J: TRBJ2-7
CDR3: CASSEMPSGTYEQYF

size: -
length: 15
V: TRBV7-9
J: TRBJ2-5
CDR3: CASSLKGQGQETQYF

size: -
length: 14
V: TRBV4-2
J: TRBJ1-1
CDR3: CASSQKAAYTEAFF

size: -
length: 14
V: TRBV4-3
J: TRBJ2-2
CDR3: CASSPKEVTGELFF

size: -
length: 12
V: TRBV11-2
J: TRBJ2-7
CDR3: CASSLGLYEQYF

size: -
length: 16
V: TRBV2
J: TRBJ2-1
CDR3: CASSEAGAGLGNEQFF

size: few
length: 15
V: TRBV27
J: TRBJ2-2
CDR3: CASSPLPGNTGELFF

size: -
length: 14
V: TRBV5-1
J: TRBJ2-7
CDR3: CASSLISGRDEQYF

size: -
length: 15
V: TRBV27
J: TRBJ2-1
CDR3: CASSLRSSGSAEQFF

size: once
length: 16
V: TRBV9
J: TRBJ2-2
CDR3: CASSDRDRLYTGELFF

size: -
length: 17
V: TRBV7-2
J: TRBJ2-5
CDR3: CASSLGASLAGGETQYF

size: few
length: 17
V: TRBV11-2
J: TRBJ2-2
CDR3: CASTLSREGALVGELFF

size: -
length: 14
V: TRBV19
J: TRBJ1-5
CDR3: CASTGRYSNQPQHF

size: once
length: 16
V: TRBV28
J: TRBJ2-1
CDR3: CASSPAAGSSYNEQFF

size: -
length: 13
V: TRBV19
J: TRBJ2-7
CDR3: CASKPRGRFEQYF

size: few
length: 14
V: TRBV5-1
J: TRBJ1-1
CDR3: CASSIGQGNTEAFF

size: -
length: 16
V: TRBV5-1
J: TRBJ2-1
CDR3: CASRLASSGRSNEQFF

size: -
length: 15
V: TRBV6-5
J: TRBJ2-1
CDR3: CASSPPSSSYNEQFF

size: -
length: 15
V: TRBV9
J: TRBJ2-1
CDR3: CASTISLEGPNEQFF

size: -
length: 15
V: TRBV18
J: TRBJ1-2
CDR3: CASSLEGAFNYGYTF

size: few
length: 13
V: TRBV7-3
J: TRBJ2-7
CDR3: CASSVRDNYEQYF

size: -
length: 11
V: TRBV5-1
J: TRBJ2-3
CDR3: CASSFDSTQYF

size: few
length: 13
V: TRBV5-6
J: TRBJ1-1
CDR3: CASSSSHVSGAFF

size: -
length: 11
V: TRBV20-1
J: TRBJ1-1
CDR3: CSVRGNTEAFF

size: -
length: 14
V: TRBV4-1
J: TRBJ1-1
CDR3: CASSQESGQDEAFF

size: few
length: 16
V: TRBV6-5
J: TRBJ1-2
CDR3: CASSYLSGAPVGGYTF

size: -
length: 14
V: TRBV6-1
J: TRBJ1-1
CDR3: CASSEIRANTEAFF

size: -
length: 14
V: TRBV6-4
J: TRBJ2-7
CDR3: CASSGQGSTYEQYF

size: -
length: 16
V: TRBV7-6
J: TRBJ1-3
CDR3: CASSRTGGAFGNTIYF

size: -
length: 17
V: TRBV2
J: TRBJ1-4
CDR3: CASSEALLADFNEKLFF

size: -
length: 15
V: TRBV10-3
J: TRBJ2-4
CDR3: CAISEPTRAKNIQYF

size: once
length: 12
V: TRBV7-6
J: TRBJ2-5
CDR3: CASVTGQGTQYF

size: -
length: 15
V: TRBV29-1
J: TRBJ2-1
CDR3: CSVSPGFGIYNEQFF

size: once
length: 17
V: TRBV28
J: TRBJ2-6
CDR3: CASSLSGGVRGANVLTF

size: few
length: 15
V: TRBV28
J: TRBJ2-2
CDR3: CASSLAGENTGELFF

size: -
length: 11
V: TRBV30
J: TRBJ2-7
CDR3: CAWAATYEQYF

size: -
length: 12
V: TRBV5-1
J: TRBJ2-1
CDR3: CASSPYRNEQFF

size: few
length: 14
V: TRBV11-3
J: TRBJ2-7
CDR3: CASSPGQGYYEQYF

size: few
length: 15
V: TRBV9
J: TRBJ1-3
CDR3: CASSSGQTGGNTIYF

size: -
length: 14
V: TRBV6-5
J: TRBJ1-1
CDR3: CASSYGGAFPEAFF

size: -
length: 16
V: TRBV15
J: TRBJ2-1
CDR3: CATSREEFVSGSSQFF

size: -
length: 13
V: TRBV6-1
J: TRBJ2-1
CDR3: CASSEGAHNEQFF

size: few
length: 15
V: TRBV6-4
J: TRBJ2-7
CDR3: CASTSSGRPAYEQYF

size: -
length: 15
V: TRBV6-5
J: TRBJ2-1
CDR3: CASKSSGRGNNEQFF

size: -
length: 15
V: TRBV6-4
J: TRBJ2-2
CDR3: CASSELAGNTGELFF

size: -
length: 13
V: TRBV6-1
J: TRBJ1-5
CDR3: CASNYMLVEPQHF

size: few
length: 15
V: TRBV6-1
J: TRBJ2-2
CDR3: CASSDPGWSTGELFF

size: -
length: 15
V: TRBV30
J: TRBJ2-1
CDR3: CAWGGQGVLLDEQFF